The entry below describes one T cell receptor (beta chain). Its antigen is not known. This sample was included in a study of T cell repertoires in cytomegalovirus infection. Whole-study context: From public TCR beta signatures came an indication of both CMV infection and matching HLA type. Study-wide results and caveats: Dominant in the ex vivo response were TCR beta clonotypes restricted by HLA-C and specific for CMV.

Using its own MiXCR run on the reads, TCRdb lists one record per CDR3 protein. This repertoire shows some 99,000 distinct CDR3 sequences, about 30% found once; its top ten account for roughly 81%. CDR1 is SNHLY and CDR2 is FYNNEI in the germline V gene. V lost 3 bases to trimming and J lost 4 bases, with 7 bases between them. This CDR3 has 14 amino acids. Here the sequenced sample was CD8+ T cells from cultured PBMCs, taken from culture after CMV antigen stimulation. The chain employs TRBV2 and TRBJ2-6, with D hard to call. The sequence came from a human donor in good health (CMV status not recorded). Some clones in this sample may be carry-over from other donors' samples. Here the CDR3 reads CASSEVSGANVLTF. The CDR3 nucleotides are TGTGCCAGCAGTGAGGTATCCGGGGCCAACGTCCTGACTTTC.